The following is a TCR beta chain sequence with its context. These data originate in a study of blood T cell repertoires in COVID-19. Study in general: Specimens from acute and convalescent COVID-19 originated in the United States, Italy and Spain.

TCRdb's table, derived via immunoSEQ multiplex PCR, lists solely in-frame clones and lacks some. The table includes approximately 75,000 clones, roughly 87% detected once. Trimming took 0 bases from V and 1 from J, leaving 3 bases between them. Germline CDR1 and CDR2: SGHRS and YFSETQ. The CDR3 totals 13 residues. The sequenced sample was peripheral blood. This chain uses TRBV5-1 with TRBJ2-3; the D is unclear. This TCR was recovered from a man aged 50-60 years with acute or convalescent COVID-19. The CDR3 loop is CASSLVGTDTQYF. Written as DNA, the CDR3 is TGCGCCAGCAGCTTGGTCGGCACAGATACGCAGTATTTT.